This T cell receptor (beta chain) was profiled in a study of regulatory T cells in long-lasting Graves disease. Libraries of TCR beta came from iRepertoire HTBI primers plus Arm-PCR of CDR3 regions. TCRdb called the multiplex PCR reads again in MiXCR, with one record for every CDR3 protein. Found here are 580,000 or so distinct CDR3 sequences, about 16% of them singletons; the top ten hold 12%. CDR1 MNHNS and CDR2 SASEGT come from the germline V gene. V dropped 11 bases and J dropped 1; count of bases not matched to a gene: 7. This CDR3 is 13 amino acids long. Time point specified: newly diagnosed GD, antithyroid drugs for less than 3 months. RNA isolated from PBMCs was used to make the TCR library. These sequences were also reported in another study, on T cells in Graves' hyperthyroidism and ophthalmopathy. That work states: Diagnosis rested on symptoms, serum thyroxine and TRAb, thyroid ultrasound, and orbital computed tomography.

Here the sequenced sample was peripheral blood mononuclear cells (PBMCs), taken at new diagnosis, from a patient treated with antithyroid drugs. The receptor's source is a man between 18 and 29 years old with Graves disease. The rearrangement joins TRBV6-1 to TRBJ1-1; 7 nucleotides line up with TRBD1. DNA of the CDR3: TGTGCCTCACAGACAGGGCCGAACACTGAAGCTTTCTTT. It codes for CASQTGPNTEAFF.